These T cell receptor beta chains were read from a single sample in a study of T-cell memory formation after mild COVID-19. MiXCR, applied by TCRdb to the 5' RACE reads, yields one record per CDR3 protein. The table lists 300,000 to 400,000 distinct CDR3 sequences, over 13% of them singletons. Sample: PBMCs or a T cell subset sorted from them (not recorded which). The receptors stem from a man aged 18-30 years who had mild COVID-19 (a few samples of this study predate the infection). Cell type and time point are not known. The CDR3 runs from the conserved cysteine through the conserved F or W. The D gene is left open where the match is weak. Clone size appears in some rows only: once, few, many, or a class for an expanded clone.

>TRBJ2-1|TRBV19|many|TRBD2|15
TGTGCCAGTAGTGGCGGGGGGCCTAGAAGGAATGAGCAGTTCTTC
CASSGGGPRRNEQFF
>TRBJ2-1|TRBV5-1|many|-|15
TGCGCCAGCAGCGTCAGGAGTAGCTCCTACAATGAGCAGTTCTTC
CASSVRSSSYNEQFF
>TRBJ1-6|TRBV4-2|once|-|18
TGTGCCAGCAGCCAAGATGATAGCAGCAGCTCCTATAATTCACCCCTCCACTTT
CASSQDDSSSSYNSPLHF
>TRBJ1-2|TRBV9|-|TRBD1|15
TGTGCCAGCAGCGTAGACTTCCAGGGGGCGAGTGGCTACACCTTC
CASSVDFQGASGYTF
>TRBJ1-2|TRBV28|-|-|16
TGTGCCAGCAGTGCACCAAGCTCAGGGAGGTGGTATGGCTACACCTTC
CASSAPSSGRWYGYTF
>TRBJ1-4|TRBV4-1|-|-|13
TGCGCCAGCAGCCAAGAAGACCATGAAAAACTGTTTTTT
CASSQEDHEKLFF
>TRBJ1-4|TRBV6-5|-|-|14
TGTGCCAGCAGTTCGCGACAGTGGGTGGAAAAACTGTTTTTT
CASSSRQWVEKLFF
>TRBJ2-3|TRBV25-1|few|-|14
TGTGCCAGCAGTGCCTTCGGCTACACAGATACGCAGTATTTT
CASSAFGYTDTQYF
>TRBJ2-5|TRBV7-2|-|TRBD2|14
TGTGCCAGCAGCCAGACTAGCGTTTGGGAGACCCAGTACTTC
CASSQTSVWETQYF
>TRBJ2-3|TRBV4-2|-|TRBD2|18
TGTGCCAGCAGCCGGACCCTAGCAGTGGGGGGGGGCACAGATACGCAGTATTTT
CASSRTLAVGGGTDTQYF
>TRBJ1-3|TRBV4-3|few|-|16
TGCGCCAGCAGCCAAGACGCAGGGGCTGCTGGAAACACCATATATTTT
CASSQDAGAAGNTIYF
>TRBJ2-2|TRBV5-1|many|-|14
TGCGCCAGCAGCTTGGGACATGGCACCGGGGAGCTGTTTTTT
CASSLGHGTGELFF
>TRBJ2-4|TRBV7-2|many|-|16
TGTGCCAGCAGCTTAGCCTCCCGCGGGGCCTTAAACATTCAGTACTTC
CASSLASRGALNIQYF
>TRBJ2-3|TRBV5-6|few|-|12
TGTGCCAGCAGCTCCGGGCCTTTGGGGCAGTATTTT
CASSSGPLGQYF
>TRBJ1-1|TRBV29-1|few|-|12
TGCAGCGTGGGACATCTCCCCACTGAAGCTTTCTTT
CSVGHLPTEAFF
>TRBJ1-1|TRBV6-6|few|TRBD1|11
TGTGCCAGCAGTTGGACAGGTGAAGCTTTCTTT
CASSWTGEAFF
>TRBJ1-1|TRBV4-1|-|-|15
TGCGCCAGCAGCGTTAGATTGGGCGAGGGCACTGAAGCTTTCTTT
CASSVRLGEGTEAFF
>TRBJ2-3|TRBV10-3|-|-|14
TGTGCCATCAGTTCTCCGGGAAACACAGATACGCAGTATTTT
CAISSPGNTDTQYF
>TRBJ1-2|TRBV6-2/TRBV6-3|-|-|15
TGTGCCAGCAGCCGCCGACAGGCACTACAAGATTGCTACACCTTC
CASSRRQALQDCYTF
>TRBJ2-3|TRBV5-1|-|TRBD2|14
TGCGCCAGCAGCTTGGGGGACTATCCTGATACGCAGTATTTT
CASSLGDYPDTQYF
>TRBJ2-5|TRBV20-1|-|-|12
TGCAGTGCTAGGGACTTCCAAGAGACCCAGTACTTC
CSARDFQETQYF
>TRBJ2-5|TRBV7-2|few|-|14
TGTGCCAGCAGCTTACTGGGGCTGGGAGAGACCCAGTACTTC
CASSLLGLGETQYF
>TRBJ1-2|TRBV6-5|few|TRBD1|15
TGTGCCAGCAGTTACTCGAGTGTCAGGGGGTATGGCTACACCTTC
CASSYSSVRGYGYTF
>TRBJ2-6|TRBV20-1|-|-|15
TGCAGTGCGAGGAGACCGCTCTCTGGGGCCAACGTCCTGACTTTC
CSARRPLSGANVLTF
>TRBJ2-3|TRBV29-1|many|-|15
TGCAGCGTTGAAGATATGGGGACGGACCCAGATACGCAGTATTTT
CSVEDMGTDPDTQYF
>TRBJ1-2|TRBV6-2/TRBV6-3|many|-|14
TGTGCCAGCAGGCTTACAGGGAGGAACTATGGCTACACCTTC
CASRLTGRNYGYTF
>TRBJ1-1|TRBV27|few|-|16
TGTGCCAGCAGTCCCCGATCGATATTCAGCGGCACTGAAGCTTTCTTT
CASSPRSIFSGTEAFF
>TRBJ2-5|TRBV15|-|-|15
TGTGCCACCAGCAGAGCACCGGAACCCCAAGAGACCCAGTACTTC
CATSRAPEPQETQYF